The T cell receptor beta chain described here comes from a study of blood T cell repertoires in COVID-19. In the study overall: The United States, Italy and Spain provided the acute and convalescent COVID-19 samples. Sample material is recorded as cDNA or gDNA derived from T cells, B-cell-depleted T cells, or PBMCs.

Germline V CDR1 and CDR2: SGHRS, YFSETQ. This CDR3 is built from 15 residues. V lost 4 bases, J lost 5 bases, and 11 bases stayed unmatched. Authors' data handling: Amplification of reference gene primers provided the estimated nucleated cell counts. Only in-frame clones appear in the TCRdb table, and some are missing; sequencing was by immunoSEQ multiplex PCR. D and trimming were read from the DNA, whereas the V and J calls and clone size are those reported in that table. Of under 140,000 clones listed, 70% to 90% are singletons. The origin of this receptor is a woman aged 45-60 years with acute or convalescent COVID-19. V is TRBV5-1 and J is TRBJ2-5, with 7 bases fitting TRBD2. The specimen sequenced was peripheral blood. The chain's CDR3 is CASSPPREAVETQYF. The CDR3 DNA is TGCGCCAGCAGCCCTCCCCGGGAGGCTGTGGAGACCCAGTACTTC.